A selection of T cell receptor beta chains follows, all from one sample in a study of patients and donors after allogeneic stem cell transplantation. One entry per CDR3 protein, called by TCRdb with MiXCR from the RT-PCR reads. The sample records about 1,300 distinct CDR3 sequences, about 39% being singletons. Sequencing was performed on blood, either unsorted or a sorted T cell fraction (not recorded which). These receptors were taken from a human donor who was either an allogeneic HSCT recipient or a stem cell or donor lymphocyte infusion donor (not recorded which). It is not recorded whose cells these are; they may come from a transplant donor. CDR3s include the opening cysteine and the closing phenylalanine or tryptophan. The D gene is left open where the match is weak. Some rows mark clone size as missing; the rest say once, few, many or name a class of expanded clone.

D gene,clone size,J gene,V gene,CDR3 DNA,CDR3 protein
-,-,TRBJ2-5,TRBV6-5,TGTGCCAGCAGTTACTCTTCCCCACAAGAGACCCAGTACTTC,CASSYSSPQETQYF
TRBD2,-,TRBJ2-1,TRBV4-1,TGCGCCAGCAGCCAACCCCGGACTAGCGGAAACAATGAGCAGTTCTTC,CASSQPRTSGNNEQFF
-,-,TRBJ2-4,TRBV5-1,TGCGCCAGCAGCTTGGCTGGGACCAAAAACATTCAGTACTTC,CASSLAGTKNIQYF
-,-,TRBJ1-2,TRBV7-2,TGTGCCAGCAGCTCCACCACAGTCTATGGCTACACCTTC,CASSSTTVYGYTF
-,few,TRBJ1-1,TRBV12-3/TRBV12-4,TGTGCCAGCAGTGAGACAAAGGGGTTTGGGAGCACTGAAGCTTTCTTT,CASSETKGFGSTEAFF
TRBD2,-,TRBJ2-5,TRBV23-1,TGCGCCAGCAGTCGGACTAGCGGGATGGAGACCCAGTACTTC,CASSRTSGMETQYF
-,large,TRBJ2-1,TRBV7-2,TGTGCCAGCAGCTTAGCGTTTTACGAGCAGTTCTTC,CASSLAFYEQFF
TRBD2,-,TRBJ2-3,TRBV11-3,TGTGCCAGCAGCCGGGACTACTTCACAGATACGCAGTATTTT,CASSRDYFTDTQYF
-,-,TRBJ1-5,TRBV6-6,TGTGCCAGCAACCAGGGGAACAGCAATCAGCCCCAGCATTTT,CASNQGNSNQPQHF
-,few,TRBJ2-1,TRBV24-1,TGTGCCACCAGTGACCCGGGACCGAGGGGCAATGAGCAGTTCTTC,CATSDPGPRGNEQFF
-,few,TRBJ1-2,TRBV29-1,TGCAGCGCGGACAGTTACACCTTC,CSADSYTF
-,-,TRBJ2-5,TRBV15,TGTGCCACCAGCAGAGGTCAGACCCAAGAGACCCAGTACTTC,CATSRGQTQETQYF